This T cell receptor (beta chain) was found in a study of OX40 agonist ivuxolimab in advanced cancers. Findings and caveats of the study: CD8+ T cells (on average) carried more expanded clones than CD4+ T cells.

The CDR3 consists of 17 residues. Here immunoSEQ multiplex PCR was the method, and the copy in TCRdb shows in-frame clones only, minus some. The table includes tens of thousands of clones, more than 80% detected once. This clone showed up just once. Its target is unknown. This rearrangement joins TRBV21-1 to TRBJ2-2. TRBV21-1 is designated a pseudogene. Sequenced material: CD4+ or CD8+ T cells sorted from blood, taken in a trial of the OX40 agonist ivuxolimab. The source of this sequence is an adult with an advanced solid tumor such as melanoma, head and neck, liver or kidney cancer. The CDR3 sequence is CASSKSGGGHYTGELFF. In nucleotides, the CDR3 is TGTGCCAGCAGCAAATCAGGCGGAGGACACTACACCGGGGAGCTGTTTTTT.